This T cell receptor (beta chain) was sequenced during a study of blood T cell repertoires in COVID-19. Overall study: There were acute and convalescent COVID-19 samples, and they came from the United States, Italy and Spain. The cDNA or gDNA used as material had been derived from T cells, B-cell-depleted T cells, or PBMCs.

J gave up 0 bases and V 5 bases, and 8 bases lay outside the gene matches. The CDR3 sequence is 17 residues long. CDR1 and CDR2 from the germline V gene are LNHDA and SQIVND (reference sequence). In the original analysis: Amplified reference gene primers provided the basis for estimating nucleated cell counts. Libraries were prepared by immunoSEQ multiplex PCR; TCRdb keeps only in-frame clonotypes and omits some of them. Clone size and the V and J calls come from that table; the DNA yielded D and trimming. The sample has approximately 190,000 clones, about four fifths seen once. V usage is TRBV19 and J usage is TRBJ2-2; TRBD2 matches 8 bases. This sequence originates from a woman between 40 and 55 years old with acute or convalescent COVID-19. What was sequenced was peripheral blood. CDR3 loop: CASSFERETSNTGELFF. Written as DNA, the CDR3 is TGTGCCAGTAGTTTTGAGCGGGAGACTTCGAACACCGGGGAGCTGTTTTTT.